This T cell receptor beta chain was found in a study of blood T cell repertoires in COVID-19. On the study more broadly: From T cells, B-cell-depleted T cells, or PBMCs came the material, which was cDNA or gDNA.

The table came from immunoSEQ multiplex PCR; TCRdb's copy has only in-frame clones and leaves some out. The sample lists 99,000 or so clones, 85% seen once, with under 4.5% in the top ten. The junction had 8 bases not matched to a gene; V was cut back by 4 bases and J by 6 bases. The CDR3 has 17 amino acids. CDR1 LGHNA and CDR2 YNFKEQ come from the germline V gene. The chain joins TRBV4-2 to TRBJ2-3; TRBD2 agrees at 15 bases. Specimen: peripheral blood. This sequence was found in a man between 50 and 59 years old with acute or convalescent COVID-19. CDR3 nucleotides: TGTGCCAGCAGCCCCAGGACTAGCGGGGGGGCAGAGGATACGCAGTATTTT. Encoded protein: CASSPRTSGGAEDTQYF.